One sample yielded the 6 T cell receptor beta chains listed below, sequenced in a study of blood T cells in healthy people across ages. Then a second PCR, running roughly 7 to 11 cycles, was carried out with a sample-barcoded 5' primer and a J-beta primer mix. TCRdb called the 5' RACE reads again in MiXCR, with one record for every CDR3 protein. The table shows approximately 940,000 distinct CDR3 sequences, with 48% occurring only once. Sequenced sample: blood. Every receptor here comes from a man aged 25 to 40 in good health.

V usage is TRBV7-2 and J usage is TRBJ2-3; D perhaps matches TRBD2 (5 bases). Germline V gene sequence: CDR1 SGHTA, CDR2 FQGNSA. This CDR3 contains 15 residues. V was clipped by 5 bases and J by 7 bases, with 19 bases between them. CDR3 DNA sequence: TGTGCCAGCAGCCCCATACCCCATGGGGAGAATACGCAGTATTTT. It yields the protein CASSPIPHGENTQYF.

This chain uses TRBV5-1 with TRBJ2-5; no firm D call. Germline loops: CDR1 SGHRS, CDR2 YFSETQ. V was clipped by 2 bases and J by 4 bases, with 15 bases between them. The CDR3 length is 15 residues. CDR3: CASSFASDKIETQYF. Written as DNA, the CDR3 is TGCGCCAGCAGCTTTGCTTCTGACAAGATAGAGACCCAGTACTTC.

This clonotype was observed a few times. The chain joins TRBV20-1 to TRBJ2-5; possible D gene TRBD2, 6 bases. This CDR3 region has 12 residues. Trimming took 2 bases from V and 5 from J, leaving 9 bases between them. Germline loops: CDR1 DFQATT, CDR2 SNEGSKA (reference sequence). This chain's CDR3 is CSARHGGETQYF. The CDR3 nucleotides are TGCAGTGCTAGACACGGAGGGGAGACCCAGTACTTC.

V is TRBV9 and J is TRBJ1-6; 8 positions match TRBD1. CDR1 SGDLS and CDR2 YYNGEE come from the germline V gene. There are 14 residues in the CDR3. J was trimmed by 7 bases and V by 0 bases; bases with no gene match: 0. The CDR3, as DNA: TGTGCCAGCAGCGTAGGGGACAGGAATTCACCCCTCCACTTT. Its protein is CASSVGDRNSPLHF.

V gene TRBV7-2 combines with J gene TRBJ2-1, with TRBD1 as a possible D gene (6 bases). Germline CDR1 reads SGHTA; CDR2 reads FQGNSA. The V gene lost 1 base and the J gene lost 2 bases, with 9 bases spanning the gap. This CDR3 is built from 15 residues. CDR3 nucleotides: TGTGCCAGCAGCTTAGATAGGGACACCTACAATGAGCAGTTCTTC. This encodes CASSLDRDTYNEQFF.

CDR3 in DNA: TGTGCCAGCAGTCTCCCGTCGGTAACCTACGAGCAGTACTTC. This encodes CASSLPSVTYEQYF. This chain joins TRBV28 and TRBJ2-7; D gene unclear. Between the trimmed V and J ends, which lost 5 bases and 2 bases, there was a span of 13 bases. There are 14 residues in the CDR3. CDR1 is MDHEN and CDR2 is SYDVKM in the germline V gene. The complete variable domain, with remaining parts taken from reference TRBV28 and TRBJ2-7, reads DVKVTQSSRYLVKRTGEKVFLECVQDMDHENMFWYRQDPGLGLRLIYFSYDVKMKEKGDIPEGYSVSREKKERFSLILESASTNQTSMYLCASSLPSVTYEQYFGPGTRLTVT.